This T cell receptor (beta chain) derives from a study of blood T cell repertoires in COVID-19. Study at large: Samples of COVID-19 (acute and convalescent) were obtained from the United States, Italy and Spain. T cells, B-cell-depleted T cells, or PBMCs provided the cDNA or gDNA that served as material.

Original methodology: Reference gene primer amplification gave nucleated cell count estimates. Sequencing used immunoSEQ multiplex PCR; TCRdb keeps in-frame clones, though not all of them. The DNA was the basis for D and trimming; V, J and clone size are from that table. The data show nearly 85,000 clones, with around 83% seen just once and about 15% held by the top ten. Germline V gene sequence: CDR1 MNHEY, CDR2 SVGAGI. The CDR3 covers 11 residues. This sequence joins TRBV6-5 and TRBJ1-2; maybe TRBD1 (6 bases). This clonotype was sampled from a woman aged 60-75 years with acute or convalescent COVID-19. Sample: peripheral blood. The CDR3 DNA reads as TGTGGTTCGGGCAGGGACAATGGCTACACCTTC. This translates into CGSGRDNGYTF.